This paragraph reports one TCR beta chain. Original processing methods: Estimation of nucleated cell counts relied on the amplification of reference gene primers. Assay used: immunoSEQ multiplex PCR; TCRdb lists only in-frame clones, some missing. V and J calls and clone size are as listed in that table; D and trimming were resolved from the DNA. The data show hundreds of thousands of clones, with about four fifths seen just once and about 2.3% held by the top ten. This specimen belongs to a study of blood T cell repertoires in COVID-19. Study in general: Samples of COVID-19 (acute and convalescent) were obtained from the United States, Italy and Spain. Sources were T cells, B-cell-depleted T cells, or PBMCs; the material itself was cDNA or gDNA.

The V gene's germline CDR1 is KGHSH and CDR2 LQKENI. The CDR3 totals 15 residues. Deletions cut 2 bases from V and 1 base from J, with 11 bases between. The sequence came from a middle-aged woman with active or convalescent COVID-19. The sequencing sample was made of peripheral blood. V usage is TRBV18 and J usage is TRBJ1-1; D is perhaps TRBD1 (6 bases). The CDR3 sequence is CASSPAQTGNTEAFF. The CDR3 region has the DNA TGTGCCAGCTCACCAGCGCAGACAGGGAACACTGAAGCTTTCTTT. Filled out from reference TRBV18 and TRBJ1-1, the complete variable domain reads NAGVMQNPRHLVRRRGQEARLRCSPMKGHSHVYWYRQLPEEGLKFMVYLQKENIIDESGMPKERFSAEFPKEGPSILRIQQVVRGDSAAYFCASSPAQTGNTEAFFGQGTRLTVV.